This T cell receptor (beta chain) was sequenced in a study of blood T cells in healthy people across ages. This CDR3 comprises 14 residues. The germline V gene encodes CDR1 SGHRS and CDR2 YFSETQ. Through a sample-barcoded 5' primer and a J-beta primer mix, a second PCR was run for roughly 6 to 11 cycles. MiXCR was run by TCRdb on the 5' RACE reads, yielding one entry per CDR3 protein. The table includes about 560,000 distinct CDR3 sequences, roughly a quarter detected once. Isolation recovered at least 6.5 million PBMCs from every sample. This clonotype was observed a single time. The antigen remains undetermined. Whole-study findings and limits: It was the long-lived donors that had more naive CD4+ cells and higher diversity than aged donors. Investigators viewed diversity estimates from one million T cells as underestimates, the study reported.

This sample was shared with a second study, whose subject was T cells of mothers and their children.

This chain connects TRBV5-1 to TRBJ2-7; D not certain. The J call may be faulty, since TRBJ2-1 better matches the DNA end. The clonotype originates from a boy between 2 and 15 years old in good health. The sample was blood. The CDR3 DNA reads as TGCGCCAGCAGCTTGGCTTCCGGGTATACTGAGCAGTTCTTC. It codes for CASSLASGYTEQFF.